Below are 15 T cell receptor beta chains sequenced from a single sample in a study of cytomegalovirus exposure and HLA in healthy donors. Profiled with immunoSEQ multiplex PCR; TCRdb holds only in-frame clones, not every one. The sample comprises tens of thousands of clones, about 92% of which are singletons, and 5.8% rests with the top ten. Input material: PBMCs. These receptors came from a woman aged 18-29 years in good health and CMV-seronegative.

This rearrangement joins TRBV7-8 to TRBJ1-2; 8 bases line up with TRBD1. The germline V gene has CDR1 SGHVS and CDR2 FQNEAQ. The junction had 5 bases not matched to a gene; V was cut back by 5 bases and J by 6 bases. The CDR3 is made up of 13 amino acids. Here the CDR3 reads CASSLQGVHGYTF. For the CDR3, the DNA is TGTGCCAGCAGCCTACAGGGGGTACATGGCTACACCTTC.

The V gene is TRBV7-3, the J gene TRBJ1-1; D ambiguous. V lost 3 bases to trimming and J lost 1 base, with 6 bases between them. The CDR3 is 13 amino acids. Germline V gene data show CDR1 as SGHTA and CDR2 as FQGTGA. This chain's CDR3 is CASSFWRNTEAFF. CDR3 in DNA: TGTGCCAGCAGCTTCTGGAGGAACACTGAAGCTTTCTTT.

The chain is built from TRBV9 and TRBJ2-3, with 9 bases fitting TRBD2. This CDR3 has 16 amino acids. Per the germline V gene, CDR1 is SGDLS and CDR2 is YYNGEE. With V trimmed by 6 bases and J by 5 bases, 13 bases remained unmatched. The CDR3, as DNA: TGTGCCAGCACCTCGGGCGGGGGGGCCGGTGGAGATACGCAGTATTTT. Translating gives CASTSGGGAGGDTQYF.

V usage is TRBV2 and J usage is TRBJ1-1, with no clear D. Trimming removed 8 bases from V and 4 bases from J, with 20 bases in between. The CDR3 length is 15 residues. Germline lookup yields CDR1 SNHLY and CDR2 FYNNEI. The chain's CDR3 is CASLRAGARGTEAFF. The CDR3 coding sequence is TGTGCCAGCCTCCGGGCCGGAGCCCGGGGCACTGAAGCTTTCTTT.

The chain employs TRBV19 and TRBJ1-2; TRBD1 is a possible D gene (6 bases). Germline values: CDR1 LNHDA, CDR2 SQIVND (reference sequence). The CDR3 is 13 amino acids. The V end was cut by 6 bases, the J end by 7 bases, with 15 bases between. This CDR3 is CASSVQGTSGYTF. The CDR3, as DNA: TGTGCCAGTAGCGTACAGGGTACTTCTGGCTACACCTTC.

The V call is TRBV5-1, the J call TRBJ2-1, with TRBD2 identical over 12 bases. The CDR3 length is 18 residues. V was pared by 4 bases and J by 6 bases, with 14 bases of the junction left unmatched. Germline loops: CDR1 SGHRS, CDR2 YFSETQ. CDR3 in DNA: TGCGCCAGCAGCCTGGGACTAGCGGGCAACAATTGGGCCAATGAGCAGTTCTTC. Encoded protein: CASSLGLAGNNWANEQFF.

This rearrangement joins TRBV9 to TRBJ2-2, with TRBD2 identical over 8 bases. Trimming took 2 bases from V and 1 from J; bases not matched to a gene: 1. CDR1 and CDR2 from the germline V gene are SGDLS and YYNGEE. There are 15 residues in the CDR3. The DNA for the CDR3 is TGTGCCAGCAGCGTTACTAGCGGGAACACCGGGGAGCTGTTTTTT. Residues: CASSVTSGNTGELFF.

In this sample, this clone turned up once. This chain uses TRBV6-4 with TRBJ2-1; TRBD2 is a possible D gene (6 bases). Germline-derived CDR1 and CDR2 are MRHNA and SNTAGT. The CDR3 consists of 16 residues. Trimming took off 0 bases at V and 4 bases at J, with 13 bases between the two ends. The CDR3 coding sequence is TGTGCCAGCAGTGACTCGGGCCCAGGAGGGTACAATGAGCAGTTCTTC. This translates into CASSDSGPGGYNEQFF.

This chain links TRBV11-2 with TRBJ2-2; D is perhaps TRBD1 (5 bases). This CDR3 is built from 18 residues. Germline CDR1 reads SGHAT; CDR2 reads FQNNGV. The ends were cut back, 1 base at V and 2 bases at J, with 17 bases in the middle. The CDR3 sequence: CASSLVRVGRANTGELFF. CDR3 bases: TGTGCCAGCAGCTTAGTACGGGTTGGCAGGGCCAACACCGGGGAGCTGTTTTTT.

The chain recombines TRBV9 with TRBJ1-2; 10 positions match TRBD1. This CDR3 is built from 14 residues. CDR1 and CDR2 (germline): SGDLS, YYNGEE. With V trimmed by 3 bases and J by 7 bases, 6 bases remained unmatched. The CDR3 DNA reads TGTGCCAGCAGCGCCCGGGACAGGGGCACTGGCTACACCTTC. As protein: CASSARDRGTGYTF.

This rearrangement joins TRBV2 to TRBJ2-7, with 7 bases fitting TRBD2. CDR1 is SNHLY, CDR2 FYNNEI, per germline. The CDR3 extends over 14 amino acids. V trimming: 6 bases; J trimming: 3 bases; junction bases outside the gene matches: 8. DNA of the CDR3: TGTGCCAGCAGCAGGGACTACGAACACTACGAGCAGTACTTC. It is translated as CASSRDYEHYEQYF. The variable domain in full, with the rest retrieved from reference TRBV2 and TRBJ2-7, is EPEVTQTPSHQVTQMGQEVILRCVPISNHLYFYWYRQILGQKVEFLVSFYNNEISEKSEIFDDQFSVERPDGSNFTLKIRSTKLEDSAMYFCASSRDYEHYEQYFGPGTRLTVT.

This chain connects TRBV10-3 to TRBJ1-2; D not resolved. This CDR3 comprises 16 residues. The V end was cut by 6 bases, the J end by 0 bases, with 17 bases between. Germline values: CDR1 ENHRY, CDR2 SYGVKD. Written as DNA, the CDR3 is TGTGCCATCAGCTCGCTTCAAATATCTACTAACTATGGCTACACCTTC. This sequence encodes CAISSLQISTNYGYTF.

The V call is TRBV16, the J call TRBJ1-2; D is unresolved. CDR1 and CDR2 (germline): KGHSY, FQNENV. The CDR3 totals 11 residues. Deletions cut 4 bases from V and 6 bases from J, with 6 bases between. The CDR3 DNA follows: TGTGCCAGCAGCCCTCGGGATGGCTACACCTTC. This gives the protein CASSPRDGYTF.

V gene TRBV7-9 combines with J gene TRBJ2-2; 7 bases fit TRBD1. V gave up 6 bases and J gave up 4 bases; unmatched junction bases: 8. The germline V gene encodes CDR1 SEHNR and CDR2 FQNEAQ (reference sequence). This CDR3 spans 15 amino acids. The CDR3 is CASRSQGLATGELFF. CDR3 bases: TGTGCCAGCAGGTCACAGGGGTTGGCCACCGGGGAGCTGTTTTTT.

The V and J genes are TRBV2 and TRBJ2-5; D is possibly TRBD2 (5 bases). Trimming took off 10 bases at V and 2 bases at J, with 11 bases between the two ends. This CDR3 is built from 12 residues. Per germline, CDR1 SNHLY and CDR2 FYNNEI. The CDR3 region is CATRSGQETQYF. CDR3 DNA sequence: TGTGCCACCCGGTCGGGACAAGAGACCCAGTACTTC.